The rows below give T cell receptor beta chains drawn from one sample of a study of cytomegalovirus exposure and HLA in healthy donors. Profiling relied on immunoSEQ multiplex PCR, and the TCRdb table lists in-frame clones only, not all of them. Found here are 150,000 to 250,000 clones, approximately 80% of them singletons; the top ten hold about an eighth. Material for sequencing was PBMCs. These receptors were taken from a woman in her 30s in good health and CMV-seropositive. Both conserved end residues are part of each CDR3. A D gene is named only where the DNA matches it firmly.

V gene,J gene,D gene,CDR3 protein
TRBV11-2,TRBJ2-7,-,CASSRSYEQYF
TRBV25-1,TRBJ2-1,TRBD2,CASSGFSGRAGEQFF
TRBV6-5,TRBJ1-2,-,CASSYSNLGSGYTF
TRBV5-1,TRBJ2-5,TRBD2,CASSLAGLAGQETQYF
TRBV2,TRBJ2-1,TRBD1,CASSRGTGWNEQFF
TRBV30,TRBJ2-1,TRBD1,CAWDGRGWNEQFF
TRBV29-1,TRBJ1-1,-,CSADSRPFEAFF
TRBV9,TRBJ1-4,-,CASSVDRWAGEKLFF
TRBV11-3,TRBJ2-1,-,CASSLGGRSSYNEQFF
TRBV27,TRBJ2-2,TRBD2,CASSGPLAGNTGELFF
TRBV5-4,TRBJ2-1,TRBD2,CASSTGTSGYNEQFF
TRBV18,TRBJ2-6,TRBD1,CASSPLTGSSGANVLTF
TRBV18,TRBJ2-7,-,CASSPPSRAYEQYF
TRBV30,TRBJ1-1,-,CAWSVNTGSEAFF
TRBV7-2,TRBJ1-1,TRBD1,CASSLMGQGLLNTEAFF
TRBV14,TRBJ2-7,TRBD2,CASSYSGRDANEQYF
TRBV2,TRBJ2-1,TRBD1,CASSPGQGPPNEQFF
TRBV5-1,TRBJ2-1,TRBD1,CASSSGTGDYNEQFF
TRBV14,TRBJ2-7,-,CASSTLLAYEQYF
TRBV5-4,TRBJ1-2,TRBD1,CASSLDRGSFSGYTF
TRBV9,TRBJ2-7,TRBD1,CASSGRTGQDEQYF
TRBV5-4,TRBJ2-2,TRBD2,CASSLVGTTLTGELFF
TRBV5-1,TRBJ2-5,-,CASSLGPSGQQETQYF
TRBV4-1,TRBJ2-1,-,CASSQVGGNYYNEQFF
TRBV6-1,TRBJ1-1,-,CASSEVGGDTEAFF
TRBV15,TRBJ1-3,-,CATSRDLSGNTIYF
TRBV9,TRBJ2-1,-,CASSVEGVSPDEQFF
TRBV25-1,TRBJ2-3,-,CASSESGGRTDTQYF
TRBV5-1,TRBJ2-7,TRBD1,CASSGQGQGVDEQYF
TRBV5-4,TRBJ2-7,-,CASSLHDTSSYEQYF
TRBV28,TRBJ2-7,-,CASSLYSSNYEQYF
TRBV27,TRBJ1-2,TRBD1,CASTGGLDLGYTF
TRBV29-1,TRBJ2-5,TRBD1,CSGSDRAAETQYF